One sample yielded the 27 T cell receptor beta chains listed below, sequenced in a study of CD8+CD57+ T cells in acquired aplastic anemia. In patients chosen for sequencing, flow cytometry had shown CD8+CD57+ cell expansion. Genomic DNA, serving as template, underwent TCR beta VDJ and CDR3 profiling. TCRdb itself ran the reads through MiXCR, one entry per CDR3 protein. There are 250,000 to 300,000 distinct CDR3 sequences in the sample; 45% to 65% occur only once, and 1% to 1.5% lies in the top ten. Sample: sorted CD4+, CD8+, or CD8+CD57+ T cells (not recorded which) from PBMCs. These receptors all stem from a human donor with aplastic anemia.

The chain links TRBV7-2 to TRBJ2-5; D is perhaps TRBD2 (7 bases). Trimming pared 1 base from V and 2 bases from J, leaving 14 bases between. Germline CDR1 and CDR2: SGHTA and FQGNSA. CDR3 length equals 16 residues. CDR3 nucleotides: TGTGCCAGCAGCTTAGTTGGGGGGGGCACGCAAGAGACCCAGTACTTC. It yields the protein CASSLVGGGTQETQYF.

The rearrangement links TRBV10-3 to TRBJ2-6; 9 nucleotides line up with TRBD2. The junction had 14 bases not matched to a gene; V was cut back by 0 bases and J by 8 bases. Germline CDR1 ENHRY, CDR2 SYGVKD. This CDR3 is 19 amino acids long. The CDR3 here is CAISESPSRGGTGSNVLTF. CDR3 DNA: TGTGCCATCAGTGAGTCTCCGTCGCGGGGGGGTACCGGGTCCAACGTCCTGACTTTC.

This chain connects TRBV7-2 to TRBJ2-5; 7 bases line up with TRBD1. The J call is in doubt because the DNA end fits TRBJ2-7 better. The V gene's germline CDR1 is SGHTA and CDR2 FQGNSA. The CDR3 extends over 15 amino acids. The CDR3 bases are TGTGCCAGCAGCTTAGTGAAACAGGGGACCTACGAGCAGTACTTC. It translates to CASSLVKQGTYEQYF.

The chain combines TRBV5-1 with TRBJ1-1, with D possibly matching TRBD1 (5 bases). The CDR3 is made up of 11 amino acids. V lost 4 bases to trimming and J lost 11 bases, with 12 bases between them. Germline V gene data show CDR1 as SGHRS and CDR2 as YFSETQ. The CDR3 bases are TGCGCCAGCAGCGAGTGGGGCGAGGCTTTCTTT. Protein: CASSEWGEAFF.

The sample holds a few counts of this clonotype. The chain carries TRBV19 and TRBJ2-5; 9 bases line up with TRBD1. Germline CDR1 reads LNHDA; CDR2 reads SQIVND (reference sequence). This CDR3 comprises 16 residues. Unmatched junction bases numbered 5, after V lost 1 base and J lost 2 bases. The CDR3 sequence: CASSIVPGQGQETQYF. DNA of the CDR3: TGTGCCAGTAGTATAGTACCGGGACAGGGACAAGAGACCCAGTACTTC.

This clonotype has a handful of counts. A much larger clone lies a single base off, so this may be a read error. CDR3 DNA sequence: TGTGCCAGCAAGAACGGAGGATTCCCCCGTGAGCAGTTCTTC. As protein: CASKNGGFPREQFF. This rearrangement joins TRBV6-6 to TRBJ2-1; D is perhaps TRBD2 (5 bases). V dropped 7 bases and J dropped 9 bases, with 19 bases sitting between them. The CDR3 contains 14 residues. The germline gives CDR1 MNHNY, CDR2 SVGAGI (reference sequence).

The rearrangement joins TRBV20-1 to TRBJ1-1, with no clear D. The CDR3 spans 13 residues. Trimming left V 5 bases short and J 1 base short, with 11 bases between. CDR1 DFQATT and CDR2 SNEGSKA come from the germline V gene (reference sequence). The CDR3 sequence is CSAGVRQNTEAFF. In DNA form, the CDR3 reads TGCAGTGCTGGAGTCCGACAGAACACTGAAGCTTTCTTT.

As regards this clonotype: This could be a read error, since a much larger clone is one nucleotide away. The CDR3 DNA is TGTGCCAGCAGCTTGCAAGGCTCTGGGACCAACGTCCTGACTTTC. It translates to CASSLQGSGTNVLTF. The chain links TRBV5-4 to TRBJ2-6; D gene uncertain. The CDR3 totals 15 residues. Germline loops: CDR1 SGHNT, CDR2 YYREEE (reference sequence).

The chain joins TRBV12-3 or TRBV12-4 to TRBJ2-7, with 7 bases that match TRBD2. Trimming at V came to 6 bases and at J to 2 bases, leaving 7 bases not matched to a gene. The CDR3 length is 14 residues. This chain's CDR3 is CASRRGGRTYEQYF. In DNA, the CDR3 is TGTGCCAGCAGGCGGGGCGGGAGAACCTACGAGCAGTACTTC.

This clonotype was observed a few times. The DNA for the CDR3 is TGCAGTGCTAGAGGAGTCGGGGCAGATACGCAGTATTTT. This codes for CSARGVGADTQYF. The J gene is TRBJ2-3, the V gene TRBV20-1, with D perhaps TRBD2 (5 bases). The CDR3 is made up of 13 amino acids. Trimming took 1 base from V and 4 from J, leaving 9 bases between them. Germline V gene lookup returns CDR1 DFQATT and CDR2 SNEGSKA (reference sequence).

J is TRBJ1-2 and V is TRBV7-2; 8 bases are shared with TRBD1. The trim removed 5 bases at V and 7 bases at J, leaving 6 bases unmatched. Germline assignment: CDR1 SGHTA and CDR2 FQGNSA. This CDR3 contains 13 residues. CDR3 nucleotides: TGTGCCAGCAGCCCATCAGGGGGCGGTGGCTACACCTTC. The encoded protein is CASSPSGGGGYTF.

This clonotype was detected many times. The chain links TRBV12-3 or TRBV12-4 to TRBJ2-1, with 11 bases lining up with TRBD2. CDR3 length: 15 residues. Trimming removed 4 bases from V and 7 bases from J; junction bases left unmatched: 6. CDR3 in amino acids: CASSYFSGRGNEQFF. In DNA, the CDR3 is TGTGCCAGCAGTTACTTTAGCGGGAGGGGGAATGAGCAGTTCTTC.

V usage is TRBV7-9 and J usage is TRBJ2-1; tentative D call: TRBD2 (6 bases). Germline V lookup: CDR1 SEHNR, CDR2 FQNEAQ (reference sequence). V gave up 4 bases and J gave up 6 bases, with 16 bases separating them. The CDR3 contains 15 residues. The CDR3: CASSSQTRPGNEQFF. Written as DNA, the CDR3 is TGTGCCAGCAGCTCCCAGACTAGGCCAGGCAATGAGCAGTTCTTC.

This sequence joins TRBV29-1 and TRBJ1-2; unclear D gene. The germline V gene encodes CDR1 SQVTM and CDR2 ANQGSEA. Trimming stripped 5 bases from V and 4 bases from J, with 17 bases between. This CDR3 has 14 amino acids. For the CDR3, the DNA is TGCAGCGTTCTCGTGAGCGACGAGACCTATGGCTACACCTTC. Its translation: CSVLVSDETYGYTF.

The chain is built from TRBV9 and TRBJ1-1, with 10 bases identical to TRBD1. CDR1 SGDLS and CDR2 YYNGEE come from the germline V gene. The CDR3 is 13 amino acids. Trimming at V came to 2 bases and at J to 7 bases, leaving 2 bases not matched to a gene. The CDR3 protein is CASSVDRGGEAFF. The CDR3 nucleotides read TGTGCCAGCAGCGTGGACAGGGGGGGTGAAGCTTTCTTT.

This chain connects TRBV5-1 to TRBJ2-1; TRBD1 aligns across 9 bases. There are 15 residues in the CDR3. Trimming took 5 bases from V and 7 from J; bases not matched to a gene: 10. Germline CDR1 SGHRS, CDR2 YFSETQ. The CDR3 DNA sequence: TGCGCCAGCAGTTCGGGGACAGGGAGGAGGAATGAGCAGTTCTTC. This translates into CASSSGTGRRNEQFF.

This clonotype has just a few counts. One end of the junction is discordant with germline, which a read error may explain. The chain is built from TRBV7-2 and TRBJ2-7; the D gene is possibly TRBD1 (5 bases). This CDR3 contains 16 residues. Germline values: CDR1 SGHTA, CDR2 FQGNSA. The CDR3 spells CASSLAQGRPSNEQYF. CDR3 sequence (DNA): TGTGCCAGCAGCTTAGCGCAGGGCCGTCCCTCCAACGAGCAGTACTTC. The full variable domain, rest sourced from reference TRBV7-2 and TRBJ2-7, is GAGVSQSPSNKVTEKGKDVELRCDPISGHTALYWYRQSLGQGLEFLIYFQGNSAPDKSGLPSDRFSAERTGGSVSTLTIQRTQQEDSAVYLCASSLAQGRPSNEQYFGPGTRLTVT.

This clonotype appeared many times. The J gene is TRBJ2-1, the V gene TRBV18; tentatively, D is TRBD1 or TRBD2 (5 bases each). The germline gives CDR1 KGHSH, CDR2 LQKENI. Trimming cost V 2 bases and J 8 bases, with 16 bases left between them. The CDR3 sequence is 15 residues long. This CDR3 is CASSPKGTNLDEQFF. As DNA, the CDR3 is TGTGCCAGCTCACCAAAGGGGACCAACTTAGATGAGCAGTTCTTC. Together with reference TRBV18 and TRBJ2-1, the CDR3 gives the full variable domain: NAGVMQNPRHLVRRRGQEARLRCSPMKGHSHVYWYRQLPEEGLKFMVYLQKENIIDESGMPKERFSAEFPKEGPSILRIQQVVRGDSAAYFCASSPKGTNLDEQFFGPGTRLTVL.

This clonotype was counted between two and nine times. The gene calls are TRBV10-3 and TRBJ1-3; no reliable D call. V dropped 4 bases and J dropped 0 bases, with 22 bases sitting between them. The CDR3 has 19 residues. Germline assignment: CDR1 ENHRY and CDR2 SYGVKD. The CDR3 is CAISVYRVGTATSGNTIYF. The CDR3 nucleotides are TGTGCCATCAGTGTTTATAGGGTGGGTACAGCCACCTCTGGAAACACCATATATTTT.

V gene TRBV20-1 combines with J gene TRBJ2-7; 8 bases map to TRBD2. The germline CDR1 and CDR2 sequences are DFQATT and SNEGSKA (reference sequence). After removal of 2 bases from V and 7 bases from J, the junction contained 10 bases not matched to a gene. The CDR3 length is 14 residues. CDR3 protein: CSARWASGSDEQYF. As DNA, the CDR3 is TGCAGTGCTAGATGGGCTAGCGGGTCTGATGAGCAGTACTTC.

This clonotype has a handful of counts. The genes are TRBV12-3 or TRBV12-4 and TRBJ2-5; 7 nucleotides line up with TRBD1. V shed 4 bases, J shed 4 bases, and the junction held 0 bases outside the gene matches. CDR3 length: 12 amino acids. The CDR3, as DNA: TGTGCCAGCAGTTACAGGGGAGAGACCCAGTACTTC. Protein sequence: CASSYRGETQYF.

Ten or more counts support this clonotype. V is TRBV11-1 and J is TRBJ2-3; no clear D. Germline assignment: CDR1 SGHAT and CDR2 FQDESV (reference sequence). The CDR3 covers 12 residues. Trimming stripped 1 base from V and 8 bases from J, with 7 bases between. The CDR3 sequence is CASSLDVGTQYF. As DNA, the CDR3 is TGTGCCAGCAGCTTAGATGTCGGTACGCAGTATTTT.

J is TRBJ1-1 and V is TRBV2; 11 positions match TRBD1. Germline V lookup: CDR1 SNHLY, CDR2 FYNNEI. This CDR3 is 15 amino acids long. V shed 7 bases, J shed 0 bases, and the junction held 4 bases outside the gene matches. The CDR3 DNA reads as TGTGCCAGCACGGGACAGGGGGGGTTGAACACTGAAGCTTTCTTT. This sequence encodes CASTGQGGLNTEAFF.

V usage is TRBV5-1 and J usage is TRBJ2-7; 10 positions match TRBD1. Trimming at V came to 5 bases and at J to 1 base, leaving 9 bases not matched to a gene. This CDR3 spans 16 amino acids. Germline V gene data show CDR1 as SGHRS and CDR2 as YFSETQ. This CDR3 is CASSSSGTGVSYEQYF. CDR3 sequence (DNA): TGCGCCAGCAGTTCATCCGGGACAGGGGTGTCCTACGAGCAGTACTTC.

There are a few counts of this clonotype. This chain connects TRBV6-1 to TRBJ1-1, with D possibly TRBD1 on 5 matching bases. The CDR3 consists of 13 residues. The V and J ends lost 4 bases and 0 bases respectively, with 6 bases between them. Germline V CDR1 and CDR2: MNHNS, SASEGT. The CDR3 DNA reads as TGTGCCAGCAGTGTCAGGGTGAACACTGAAGCTTTCTTT. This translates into CASSVRVNTEAFF.

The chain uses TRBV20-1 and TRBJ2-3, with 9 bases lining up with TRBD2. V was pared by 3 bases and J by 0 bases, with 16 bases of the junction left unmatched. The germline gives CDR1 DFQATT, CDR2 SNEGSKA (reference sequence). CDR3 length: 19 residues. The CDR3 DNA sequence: TGCAGTGCTAGGGCTCAGTGGCTAGCGGGAAGTGCTAGCACAGATACGCAGTATTTT. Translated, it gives CSARAQWLAGSASTDTQYF.

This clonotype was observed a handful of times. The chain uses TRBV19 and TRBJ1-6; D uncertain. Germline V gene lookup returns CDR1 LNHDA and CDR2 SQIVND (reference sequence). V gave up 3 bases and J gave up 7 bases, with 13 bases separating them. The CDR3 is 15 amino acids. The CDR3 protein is CASSMEDLANSPLHF. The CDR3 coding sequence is TGTGCCAGTAGTATGGAGGACCTCGCGAATTCACCCCTCCACTTT.